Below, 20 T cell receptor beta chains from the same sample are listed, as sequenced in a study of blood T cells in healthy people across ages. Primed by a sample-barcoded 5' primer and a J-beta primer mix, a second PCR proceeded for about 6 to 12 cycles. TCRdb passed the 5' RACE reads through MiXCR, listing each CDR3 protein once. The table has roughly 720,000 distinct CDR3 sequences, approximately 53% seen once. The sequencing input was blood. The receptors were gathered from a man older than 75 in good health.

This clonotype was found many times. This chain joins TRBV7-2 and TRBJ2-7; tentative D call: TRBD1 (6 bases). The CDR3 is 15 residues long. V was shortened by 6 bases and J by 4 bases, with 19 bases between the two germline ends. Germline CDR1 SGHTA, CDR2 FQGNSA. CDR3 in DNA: TGTGCCAGCAGGCAAAGTCCCGGGACACTTTACGAGCAGTACTTC. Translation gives CASRQSPGTLYEQYF.

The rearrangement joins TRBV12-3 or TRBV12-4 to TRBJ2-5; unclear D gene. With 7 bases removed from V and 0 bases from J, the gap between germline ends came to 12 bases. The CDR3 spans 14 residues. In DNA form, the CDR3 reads TGTGCCAGCACCTCGAGGTGGAACCAAGAGACCCAGTACTTC. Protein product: CASTSRWNQETQYF.

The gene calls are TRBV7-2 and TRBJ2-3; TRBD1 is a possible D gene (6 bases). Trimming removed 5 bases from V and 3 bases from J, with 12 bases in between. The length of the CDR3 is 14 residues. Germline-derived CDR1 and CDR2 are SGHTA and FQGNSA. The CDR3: CASSARQATDTQYF. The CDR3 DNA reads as TGTGCCAGCAGCGCCCGACAGGCGACAGATACGCAGTATTTT.

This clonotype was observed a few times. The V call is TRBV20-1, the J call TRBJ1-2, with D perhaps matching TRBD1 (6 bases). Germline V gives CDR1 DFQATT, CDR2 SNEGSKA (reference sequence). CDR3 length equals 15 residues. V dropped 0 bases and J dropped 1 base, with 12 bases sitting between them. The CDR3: CSARDQGRGNYGYTF. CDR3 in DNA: TGCAGTGCTAGAGATCAGGGGCGTGGTAACTATGGCTACACCTTC.

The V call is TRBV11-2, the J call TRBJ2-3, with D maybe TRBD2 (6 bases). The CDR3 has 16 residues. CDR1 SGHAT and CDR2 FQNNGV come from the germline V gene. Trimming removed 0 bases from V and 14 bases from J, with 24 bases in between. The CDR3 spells CASSLDLRGAQIRAYF. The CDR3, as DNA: TGTGCCAGCAGCTTAGATCTGCGCGGGGCACAGATAAGGGCGTATTTT.

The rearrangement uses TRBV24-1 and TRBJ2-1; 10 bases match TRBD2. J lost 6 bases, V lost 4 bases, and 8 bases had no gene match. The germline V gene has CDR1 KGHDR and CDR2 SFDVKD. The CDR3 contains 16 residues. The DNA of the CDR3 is TGTGCCACCAGTGAGTCCCTAGCGGGAGACGGCAATGAGCAGTTCTTC. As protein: CATSESLAGDGNEQFF.

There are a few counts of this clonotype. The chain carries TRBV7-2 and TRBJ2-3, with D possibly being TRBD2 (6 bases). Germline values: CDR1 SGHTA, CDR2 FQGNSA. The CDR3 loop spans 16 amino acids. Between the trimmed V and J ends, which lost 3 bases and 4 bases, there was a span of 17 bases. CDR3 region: CASSFRLDGSPDTQYF. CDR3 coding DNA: TGTGCCAGCAGCTTTCGACTAGACGGATCTCCAGATACGCAGTATTTT.

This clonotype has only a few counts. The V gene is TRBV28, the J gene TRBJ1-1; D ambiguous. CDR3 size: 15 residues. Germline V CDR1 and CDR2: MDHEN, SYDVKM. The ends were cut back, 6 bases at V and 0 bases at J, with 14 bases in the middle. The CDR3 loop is CASSSLTRVNTEAFF. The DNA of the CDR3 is TGTGCCAGCAGCTCCCTTACCCGGGTGAACACTGAAGCTTTCTTT.

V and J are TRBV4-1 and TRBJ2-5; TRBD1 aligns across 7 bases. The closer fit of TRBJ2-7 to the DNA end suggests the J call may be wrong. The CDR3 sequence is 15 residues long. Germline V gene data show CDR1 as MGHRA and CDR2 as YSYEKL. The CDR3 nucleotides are TGCGCCAGCAGAATTATACCGGGACAGAAATACGAGCAGTACTTC. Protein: CASRIIPGQKYEQYF.

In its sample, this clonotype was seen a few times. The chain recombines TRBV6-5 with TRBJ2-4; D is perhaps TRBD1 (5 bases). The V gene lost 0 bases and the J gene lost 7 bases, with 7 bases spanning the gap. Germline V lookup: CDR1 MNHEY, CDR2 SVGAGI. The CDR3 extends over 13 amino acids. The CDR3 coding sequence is TGTGCCAGCAGTTACTCGGACAAGAACATTCAGTACTTC. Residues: CASSYSDKNIQYF.

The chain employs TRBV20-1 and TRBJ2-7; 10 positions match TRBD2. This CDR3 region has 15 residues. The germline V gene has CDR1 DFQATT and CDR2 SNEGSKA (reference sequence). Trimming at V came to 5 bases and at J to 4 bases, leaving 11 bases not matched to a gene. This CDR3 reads CSAEGRSSGSYEQYF. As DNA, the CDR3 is TGCAGTGCTGAGGGGCGGTCTAGCGGGAGTTACGAGCAGTACTTC.

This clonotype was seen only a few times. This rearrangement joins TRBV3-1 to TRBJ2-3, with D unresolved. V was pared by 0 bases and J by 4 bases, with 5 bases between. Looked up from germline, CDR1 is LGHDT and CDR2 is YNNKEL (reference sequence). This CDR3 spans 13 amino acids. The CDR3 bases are TGTGCCAGCAGCCAAGATCGAGCAGATACGCAGTATTTT. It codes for CASSQDRADTQYF.

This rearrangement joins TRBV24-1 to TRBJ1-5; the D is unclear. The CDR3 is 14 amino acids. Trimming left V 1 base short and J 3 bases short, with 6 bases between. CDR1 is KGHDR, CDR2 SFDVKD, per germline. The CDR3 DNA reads TGTGCCACCAGTGATTTTTCGGACAATCAGCCCCAGCATTTT. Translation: CATSDFSDNQPQHF.

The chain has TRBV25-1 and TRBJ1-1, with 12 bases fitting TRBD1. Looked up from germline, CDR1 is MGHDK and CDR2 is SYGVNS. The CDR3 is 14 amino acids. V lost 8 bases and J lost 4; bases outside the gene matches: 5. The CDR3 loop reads CASAGTGGFTEAFF. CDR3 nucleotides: TGTGCCAGCGCCGGGACAGGGGGCTTCACTGAAGCTTTCTTT.

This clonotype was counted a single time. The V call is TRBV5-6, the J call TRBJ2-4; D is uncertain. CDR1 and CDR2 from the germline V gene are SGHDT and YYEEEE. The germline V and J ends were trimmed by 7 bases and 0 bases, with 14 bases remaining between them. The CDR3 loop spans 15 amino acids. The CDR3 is CASCYSGLAKNIQYF. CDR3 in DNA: TGTGCCAGCTGCTACTCCGGGTTAGCCAAAAACATTCAGTACTTC.

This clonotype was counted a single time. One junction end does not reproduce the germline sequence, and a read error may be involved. CDR3 sequence reads: CATSDPGAKSIQYF. In DNA form, the CDR3 reads TGTGCCACCAGTGATCCAGGGGCCAAAAGCATTCAGTACTTC. The V and J genes are TRBV24-1 and TRBJ2-4, with a tentative D call TRBD1 (6 bases). Germline-derived CDR1 and CDR2 are KGHDR and SFDVKD. The CDR3 has 14 residues.

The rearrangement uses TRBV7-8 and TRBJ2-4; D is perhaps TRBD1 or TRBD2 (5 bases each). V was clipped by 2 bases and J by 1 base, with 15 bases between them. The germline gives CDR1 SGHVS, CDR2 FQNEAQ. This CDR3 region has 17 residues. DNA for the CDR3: TGTGCCAGCAGCTTACCGGGGCCCTTAGACGCCAAAAACATTCAGTACTTC. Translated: CASSLPGPLDAKNIQYF. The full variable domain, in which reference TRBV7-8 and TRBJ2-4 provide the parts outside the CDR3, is GAGVSQSPRYKVAKRGQDVALRCDPISGHVSLFWYQQALGQGPEFLTYFQNEAQLDKSGLPSDRFFAERPEGSVSTLKIQRTQQEDSAVYLCASSLPGPLDAKNIQYFGAGTRLSVL.

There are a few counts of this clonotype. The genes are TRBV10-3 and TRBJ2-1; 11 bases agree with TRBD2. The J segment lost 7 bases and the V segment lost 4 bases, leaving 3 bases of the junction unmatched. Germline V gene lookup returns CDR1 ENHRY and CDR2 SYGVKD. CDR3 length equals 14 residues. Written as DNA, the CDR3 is TGTGCCATCAGTGGGGGGACTAGCGGTAATGAGCAGTTCTTC. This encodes CAISGGTSGNEQFF.

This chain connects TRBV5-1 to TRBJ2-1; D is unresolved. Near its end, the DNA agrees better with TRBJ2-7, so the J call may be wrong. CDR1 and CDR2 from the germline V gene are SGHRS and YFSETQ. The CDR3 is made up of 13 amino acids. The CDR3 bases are TGCGCCAGCAGCTTGGGGCAGCGTGGGGAGCAGTACTTC. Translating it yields CASSLGQRGEQYF.

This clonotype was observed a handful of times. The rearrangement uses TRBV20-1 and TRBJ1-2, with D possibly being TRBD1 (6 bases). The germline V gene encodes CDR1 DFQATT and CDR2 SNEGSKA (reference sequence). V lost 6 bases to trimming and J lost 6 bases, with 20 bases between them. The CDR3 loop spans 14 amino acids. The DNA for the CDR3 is TGCAGTGCCGGTTCGGCAGGGGCGGCGAATGGCTACACCTTC. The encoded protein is CSAGSAGAANGYTF.